This TCR beta chain was sequenced in a study of T cells in Graves' hyperthyroidism and ophthalmopathy. Aged 18 to 65, the patients had hyperthyroidism that was newly diagnosed and had lasted under 2 months. Thyroid ultrasound and orbital computed tomography, with clinical symptoms and serum thyroxine and TRAb, informed diagnoses. Fresh peripheral blood, 10 ml, yielded the PBMCs. Details on this clonotype: Its antigen remains unknown.

RNA transcripts gave rise to amplified TCR beta CDR3 regions. First-round RT-PCR targeting the TCR CDR3 was performed with the HTBI primer set. Via MiXCR, TCRdb re-called the multiplex PCR reads, giving one row per CDR3 protein. The profile shows about 200,000 distinct CDR3 sequences, roughly 17% of them singletons. The CDR3 spans 15 residues. Unmatched junction bases numbered 11, after V lost 5 bases and J lost 7 bases. Germline CDR1 is SGHTA and CDR2 is FQGTGA. Regarding the study as a whole: Also found in blood were most expanded thyroid clonotypes above 0.001.

The J gene is TRBJ1-5, the V gene TRBV7-3, with 7 bases aligning to TRBD1. This TCR came from a man aged 45-60 years with Graves' hyperthyroidism. Sequencing input: blood. The CDR3 DNA is TGTGCCAGCAGCCCTCGACAGGGAAAAGGCCAGCCCCAGCATTTT. Encoded protein: CASSPRQGKGQPQHF.